This T cell receptor (beta chain) was documented in a study of spatial heterogeneity in lung cancer. Study-level findings and limits: Ubiquitous expanded tumor TCRs appeared in blood more at resection than follow-up.

The time point denotes: sample taken at primary tumor resection. V was clipped by 6 bases and J by 1 base; unmatched bases: 6. Germline CDR1 reads MNHEY; CDR2 reads SVGAGI. The CDR3 is 15 amino acids. This clonotype has a handful of counts. Its antigen is currently unknown. TCRdb re-derived calls from the 5' RACE reads in MiXCR, one entry per CDR3 protein. The data contain under 85,000 distinct CDR3 sequences, roughly 8% of them singletons. The gene calls are TRBV6-5 and TRBJ2-1, with 7 positions matching TRBD1. The sequence was obtained from a male donor with early-stage non-small cell lung cancer. The sequenced sample was PBMCs, obtained at surgery. CDR3 region: CASSLDRDSYNEQFF. The DNA of the CDR3 is TGTGCCAGCAGCCTCGACAGGGATTCCTACAATGAGCAGTTCTTC.